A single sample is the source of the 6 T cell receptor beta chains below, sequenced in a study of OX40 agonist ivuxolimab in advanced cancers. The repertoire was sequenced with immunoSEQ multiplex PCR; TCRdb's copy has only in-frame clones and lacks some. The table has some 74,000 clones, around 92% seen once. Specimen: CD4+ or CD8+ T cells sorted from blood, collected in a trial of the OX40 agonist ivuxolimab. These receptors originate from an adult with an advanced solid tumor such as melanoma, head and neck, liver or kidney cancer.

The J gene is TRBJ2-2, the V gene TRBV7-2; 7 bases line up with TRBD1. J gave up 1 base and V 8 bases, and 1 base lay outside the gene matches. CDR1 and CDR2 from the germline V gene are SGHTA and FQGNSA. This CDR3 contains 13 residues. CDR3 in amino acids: CASGDRNTGELFF. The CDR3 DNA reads TGTGCCAGCGGGGACAGGAACACCGGGGAGCTGTTTTTT.

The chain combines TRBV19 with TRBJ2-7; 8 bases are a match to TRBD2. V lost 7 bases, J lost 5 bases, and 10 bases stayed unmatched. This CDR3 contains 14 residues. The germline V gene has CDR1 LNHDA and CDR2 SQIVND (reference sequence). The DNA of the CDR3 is TGTGCCAGTACGGTCGCGGGAGGTATCAACGAGCAGTACTTC. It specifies CASTVAGGINEQYF.

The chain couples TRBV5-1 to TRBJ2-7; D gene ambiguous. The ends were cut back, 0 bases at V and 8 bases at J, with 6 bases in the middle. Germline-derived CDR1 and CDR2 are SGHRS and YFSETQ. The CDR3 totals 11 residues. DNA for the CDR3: TGCGCCAGCAGCTTGGAGGGAAAGCAGTACTTC. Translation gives CASSLEGKQYF.

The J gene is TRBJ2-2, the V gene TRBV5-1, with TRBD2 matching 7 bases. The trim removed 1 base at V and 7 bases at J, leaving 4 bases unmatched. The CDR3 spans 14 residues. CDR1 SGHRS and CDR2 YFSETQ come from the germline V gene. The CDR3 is CASSLFREDGELFF. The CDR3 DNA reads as TGCGCCAGCAGCTTGTTTCGGGAGGACGGGGAGCTGTTTTTT.

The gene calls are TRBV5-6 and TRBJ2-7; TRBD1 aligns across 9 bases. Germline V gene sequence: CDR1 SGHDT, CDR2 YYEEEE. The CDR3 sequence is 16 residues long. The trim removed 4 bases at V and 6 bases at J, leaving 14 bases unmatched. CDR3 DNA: TGTGCCAGCAGCCTGGGCCCACAGGGGGCAGCCACCGAGCAGTACTTC. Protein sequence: CASSLGPQGAATEQYF. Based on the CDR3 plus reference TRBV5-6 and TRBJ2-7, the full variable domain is DAGVTQSPTHLIKTRGQQVTLRCSPKSGHDTVSWYQQALGQGPQFIFQYYEEEERQRGNFPDRFSGHQFPNYSSELNVNALLLGDSALYLCASSLGPQGAATEQYFGPGTRLTVT.

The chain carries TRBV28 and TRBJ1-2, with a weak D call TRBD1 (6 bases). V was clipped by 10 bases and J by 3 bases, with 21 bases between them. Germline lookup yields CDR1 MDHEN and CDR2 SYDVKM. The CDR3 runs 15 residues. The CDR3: CATIPPARGDYGYTF. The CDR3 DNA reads TGTGCCACCATCCCGCCGGCCAGGGGAGACTATGGCTACACCTTC.